Presented here are 18 T cell receptor beta chains from one specimen sequenced in a study of T cell responses to AZD1222 COVID-19 vaccine. Profiled with immunoSEQ multiplex PCR; TCRdb holds only in-frame clones, not every one. The repertoire holds over 45,000 clones, with more than 80% as singletons. The sample here was peripheral blood, taken on day 0 of MenACWY control vaccination. The receptors were gathered from an adult in good health.

The chain carries TRBV7-9 and TRBJ2-6; D assignment may be TRBD1 or TRBD2 (5 bases each). The CDR3 runs 15 residues. Germline CDR1 is SEHNR and CDR2 is FQNEAQ (reference sequence). V lost 5 bases, J lost 1 base, and 9 bases lay in between. Written as DNA, the CDR3 is TGTGCCAGCAGCCACGAGGGGTCTGGGGCCAACGTCCTGACTTTC. It is translated as CASSHEGSGANVLTF.

The chain joins TRBV9 to TRBJ1-6; D call uncertain. CDR1 and CDR2 (germline): SGDLS, YYNGEE. The ends were cut back, 5 bases at V and 6 bases at J, with 15 bases in the middle. CDR3 length: 15 amino acids. CDR3 DNA: TGTGCCAGCAGGGTGAATTTGGAGGGTAATTCACCCCTCCACTTT. Translated, it gives CASRVNLEGNSPLHF.

This chain uses TRBV11-2 with TRBJ1-2, with 11 bases aligning to TRBD1. V dropped 5 bases and J dropped 8; count of bases not matched to a gene: 7. The germline V gene has CDR1 SGHAT and CDR2 FQNNGV. CDR3 length: 14 amino acids. The CDR3: CASSPGQGVLGYTF. The CDR3 region has the DNA TGTGCCAGCAGCCCGGGACAGGGGGTCTTAGGCTACACCTTC. The variable domain in full, completed from reference TRBV11-2 and TRBJ1-2, reads EAGVAQSPRYKIIEKRQSVAFWCNPISGHATLYWYQQILGQGPKLLIQFQNNGVVDDSQLPKDRFSAERLKGVDSTLKIQPAKLEDSAVYLCASSPGQGVLGYTFGSGTRLTVV.

This clone was seen only once. V gene TRBV27 combines with J gene TRBJ2-1, with unresolved D. This CDR3 is 13 amino acids long. With 5 bases removed from V and 4 bases from J, the gap between germline ends came to 9 bases. Germline CDR1 is MNHEY and CDR2 is SMNVEV (reference sequence). The CDR3 DNA is TGTGCCAGCAGTCTCAGACTGTACAATGAGCAGTTCTTC. The encoded protein is CASSLRLYNEQFF.

V usage is TRBV4-3 and J usage is TRBJ2-3, with 8 bases matching TRBD2. This CDR3 spans 15 amino acids. Germline V gene data show CDR1 as LGHNA and CDR2 as YSLEER. V shed 4 bases, J shed 7 bases, and the junction held 10 bases outside the gene matches. The CDR3 is CASSRRTSRINTQYF. The CDR3 nucleotides are TGCGCCAGCAGCCGGCGGACTAGCAGAATAAATACGCAGTATTTT.

This chain joins TRBV6-2 or TRBV6-3 and TRBJ2-1; 9 bases map to TRBD2. The CDR3 has 16 residues. V lost 4 bases and J lost 0; bases outside the gene matches: 4. Per germline, CDR1 MNHEY and CDR2 SVGEGT. Here the CDR3 reads CASSSRLAVSYNEQFF. In DNA form, the CDR3 reads TGTGCCAGCAGTTCACGACTAGCGGTCTCCTACAATGAGCAGTTCTTC.

This chain uses TRBV4-1 with TRBJ1-5; 11 bases are a match to TRBD1. The CDR3 extends over 16 amino acids. Germline V lookup: CDR1 MGHRA, CDR2 YSYEKL. Trimming took 5 bases from V and 7 from J; bases not matched to a gene: 10. The CDR3 reads CASSSGTGGPGQPQHF. The CDR3 DNA reads TGCGCCAGCAGCTCCGGGACAGGGGGTCCGGGGCAGCCCCAGCATTTT.

V and J are TRBV9 and TRBJ2-3; D is unclear. V was trimmed by 3 bases and J by 0 bases, leaving 14 bases between them. The CDR3 is 16 residues long. Germline V gene sequence: CDR1 SGDLS, CDR2 YYNGEE. This CDR3 is CASSGVGQSSTDTQYF. DNA for the CDR3: TGTGCCAGCAGCGGGGTAGGCCAATCCAGCACAGATACGCAGTATTTT.

This chain joins TRBV3-1 (or the pseudogene TRBV3-2) and TRBJ2-7, with 11 positions matching TRBD2. J gave up 4 bases and V 0 bases, and 5 bases lay outside the gene matches. Germline loops: CDR1 LGHDT, CDR2 YNNKEL (reference sequence). This CDR3 is built from 16 residues. CDR3 region: CASSQDWASGRYEQYF. The CDR3 DNA reads TGTGCCAGCAGCCAAGATTGGGCTAGCGGGAGGTACGAGCAGTACTTC.

CDR3 nucleotide sequence: TGTGCCAGCAGCTGGACAGGAGGCGTTGGTCAGCCCCAGCATTTT. Its translation is CASSWTGGVGQPQHF. The chain joins TRBV27 to TRBJ1-5, with TRBD1 matching over 7 bases. V was clipped by 6 bases and J by 6 bases; unmatched bases: 11. This CDR3 is 15 amino acids long. Germline V gene sequence: CDR1 MNHEY, CDR2 SMNVEV (reference sequence).

The gene calls are TRBV21-1 and TRBJ2-3; the DNA was not compared with TRBD2, the D call given in the table. TRBV21-1 is shown as a pseudogene. The CDR3 extends over 20 amino acids. The CDR3 region has the DNA TGTGCCAGCAGCAAAGCGATAGCGGGAGGGTTGGGCACAAGTACAGATACGCAGTATTTT. This codes for CASSKAIAGGLGTSTDTQYF.

This sequence joins TRBV28 and TRBJ1-3; D remains unclear. The CDR3 covers 16 residues. Per germline, CDR1 MDHEN and CDR2 SYDVKM. The V end was cut by 2 bases, the J end by 0 bases, with 11 bases between. The CDR3 nucleotides read TGTGCCAGCAGTTTACCCTGGGCTACCTCTGGAAACACCATATATTTT. Protein sequence: CASSLPWATSGNTIYF. Using reference TRBV28 and TRBJ1-3 for the parts outside the CDR3, the full variable domain is DVKVTQSSRYLVKRTGEKVFLECVQDMDHENMFWYRQDPGLGLRLIYFSYDVKMKEKGDIPEGYSVSREKKERFSLILESASTNQTSMYLCASSLPWATSGNTIYFGEGSWLTVV.

This clone has just one count. The chain joins TRBV2 to TRBJ1-2; D is undetermined. This CDR3 contains 16 residues. CDR1 and CDR2 (germline): SNHLY, FYNNEI. V lost 2 bases, J lost 4 bases, and 17 bases lay in between. The CDR3 coding sequence is TGTGCCAGCAGTGAATCCCCTTTCGCAGCCGCCTATGGCTACACCTTC. As protein: CASSESPFAAAYGYTF.

The chain is built from TRBV28 and TRBJ1-2; 8 nucleotides agree with TRBD1. Germline CDR1 is MDHEN and CDR2 is SYDVKM. The CDR3 spans 13 residues. The V gene end was trimmed by 2 bases and the J gene end by 4 bases; junction bases not matched to a gene: 0. The CDR3 reads CASSLGQGYGYTF. In DNA form, the CDR3 reads TGTGCCAGCAGTTTAGGACAGGGCTATGGCTACACCTTC.

The chain links TRBV12-5 to TRBJ2-3; D tentatively reads TRBD1 or TRBD2 (5 bases each). The CDR3 is 15 residues long. The V gene lost 5 bases and the J gene lost 0 bases, with 12 bases spanning the gap. Germline V gene sequence: CDR1 LGHNT, CDR2 FRNRAP. CDR3 DNA sequence: TGTGCTAGTGGTCAAGGGACGTCTAGCACAGATACGCAGTATTTT. Residues: CASGQGTSSTDTQYF.

V and J are TRBV30 and TRBJ1-5; D may be TRBD1 (6 bases). V was trimmed by 1 base and J by 4 bases, leaving 8 bases between them. This CDR3 has 13 residues. The germline V gene encodes CDR1 GTSNPN and CDR2 SVGIG (reference sequence). CDR3: CAWSEGGNQPQHF. The CDR3 region has the DNA TGTGCCTGGAGTGAGGGGGGAAATCAGCCCCAGCATTTT.

CDR3 coding DNA: TGCGCCAGCACAGGGGTGGCCACTGAAGCTTTCTTT. This encodes CASTGVATEAFF. J is TRBJ1-1 and V is TRBV10-2, with D possibly TRBD1 on 6 matching bases. Germline lookup yields CDR1 WSHSY and CDR2 SAAADI. The germline V and J ends were trimmed by 7 bases and 4 bases, with 10 bases remaining between them. The CDR3 extends over 12 amino acids.

The chain joins TRBV5-6 to TRBJ2-5, with a possible D match to TRBD1 (6 bases). The CDR3 runs 13 residues. Germline values: CDR1 SGHDT, CDR2 YYEEEE. V lost 2 bases and J 5 bases, leaving 10 bases between the germline ends. The CDR3 coding sequence is TGTGCCAGCAGCTTAACAGGGTGGGAGACCCAGTACTTC. Translation gives CASSLTGWETQYF.